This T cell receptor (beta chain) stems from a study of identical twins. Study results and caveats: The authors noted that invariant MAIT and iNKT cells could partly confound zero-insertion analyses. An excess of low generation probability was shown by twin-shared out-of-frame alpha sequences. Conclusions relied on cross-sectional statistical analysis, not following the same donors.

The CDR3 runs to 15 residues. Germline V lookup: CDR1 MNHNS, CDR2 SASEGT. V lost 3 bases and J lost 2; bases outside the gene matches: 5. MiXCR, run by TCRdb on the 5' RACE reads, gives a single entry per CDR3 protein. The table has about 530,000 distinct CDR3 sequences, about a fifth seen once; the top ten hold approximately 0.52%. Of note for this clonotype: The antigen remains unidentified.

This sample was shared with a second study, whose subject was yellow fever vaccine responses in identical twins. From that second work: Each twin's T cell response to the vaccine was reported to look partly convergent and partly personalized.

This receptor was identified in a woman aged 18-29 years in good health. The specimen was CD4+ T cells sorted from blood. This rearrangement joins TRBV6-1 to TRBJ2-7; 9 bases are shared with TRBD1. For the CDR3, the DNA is TGTGCCAGCAGTGAGGCCGGGACAGGGACCTACGAGCAGTACTTC. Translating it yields CASSEAGTGTYEQYF.